The clone carrying this TCR beta chain was seen once. These data originate in a study of control samples from healthy donors and cancer patients. The data were produced by immunoSEQ multiplex PCR, yet TCRdb's version contains in-frame clones alone and is incomplete. There are 150,000 or so clones in the sample; around 96% occur only once, and about 5% lies in the top ten. The V segment lost 3 bases and the J segment 5 bases; nucleotides outside the gene matches: 14. The CDR3 is 18 residues long. The germline CDR1 and CDR2 sequences are ENHRY and SYGVKD. The rearrangement joins TRBV10-3 to TRBJ2-1; 9 bases are shared with TRBD2. The receptor was derived from a man aged 35 to 55 in good health. Specimen: blood. The CDR3 DNA reads as TGTGCCATCAGTGATCCGAATAGCGGGGGTTCTCTCAACAATGAGCAGTTCTTC. It codes for CAISDPNSGGSLNNEQFF.